The present T cell receptor beta chain was sequenced within a study of CD8+ T cells in alopecia areata. As regards this clone: Its antigen is not known.

Investigators isolated RNA and reverse transcribed it into cDNA to act as the sequencing template. Clones were read by immunoSEQ multiplex PCR, and TCRdb kept only the in-frame ones, dropping some. The sample shows about 200,000 clones, under 40% of them seen only once. Treatment described: oral pan-JAK inhibitor, 5-10 mg twice daily. Findings and limits, study-wide: Tofacitinib delivered significant drops in scalp clonality and in expanded CD8+ clones among the top 100. Normal scalp showed lower clonality than lesional scalp, especially alopecia totalis/universalis. Sequence data from scalp samples additionally include resident alphabeta T cells of normal skin.

V lost 4 bases and J lost 6, with 7 bases in between. The CDR3 is 11 residues long. From germline, CDR1 is SNHLY and CDR2 FYNNEI. The sequence was collected from a human donor with alopecia areata. The gene calls are TRBV2 and TRBJ2-7; D not certain. This specimen was CD4+ T cells sorted from blood, taken around week 30, from a patient treated with tofacitinib. The CDR3 DNA sequence: TGTGCCAGCAGTGCTTATTCCGAGCAGTACTTC. This codes for CASSAYSEQYF.